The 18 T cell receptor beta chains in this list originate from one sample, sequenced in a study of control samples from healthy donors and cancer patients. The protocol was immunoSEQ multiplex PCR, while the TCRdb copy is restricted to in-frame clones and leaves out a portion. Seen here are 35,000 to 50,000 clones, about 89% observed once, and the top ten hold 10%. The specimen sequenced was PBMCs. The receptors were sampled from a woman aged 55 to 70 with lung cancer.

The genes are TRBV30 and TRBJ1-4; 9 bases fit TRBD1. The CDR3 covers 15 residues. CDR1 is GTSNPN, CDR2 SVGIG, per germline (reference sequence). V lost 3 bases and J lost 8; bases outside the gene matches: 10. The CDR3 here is CAWRGQGHALEKLFF. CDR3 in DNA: TGTGCCTGGAGGGGACAGGGACACGCGTTAGAAAAACTGTTTTTT.

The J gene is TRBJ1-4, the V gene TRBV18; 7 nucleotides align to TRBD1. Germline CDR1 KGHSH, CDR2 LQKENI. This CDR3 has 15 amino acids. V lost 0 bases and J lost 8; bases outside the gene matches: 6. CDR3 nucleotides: TGTGCCAGCTCACCACCGGGAGGGGGCGAGGAAAAACTGTTTTTT. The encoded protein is CASSPPGGGEEKLFF.

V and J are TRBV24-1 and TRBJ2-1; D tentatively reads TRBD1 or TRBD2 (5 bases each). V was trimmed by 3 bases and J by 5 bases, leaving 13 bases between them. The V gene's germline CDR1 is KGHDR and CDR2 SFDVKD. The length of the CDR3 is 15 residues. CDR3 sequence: CATSDAGAAHNEQFF. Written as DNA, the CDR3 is TGTGCCACCAGTGATGCCGGGGCTGCCCACAATGAGCAGTTCTTC.

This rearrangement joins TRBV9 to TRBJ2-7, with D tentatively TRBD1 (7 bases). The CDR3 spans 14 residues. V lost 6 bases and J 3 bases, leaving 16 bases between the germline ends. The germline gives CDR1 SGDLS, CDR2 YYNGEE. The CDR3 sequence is CASNPGDSFYEQYF. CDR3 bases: TGTGCCAGCAATCCGGGGGACAGCTTCTACGAGCAGTACTTC.

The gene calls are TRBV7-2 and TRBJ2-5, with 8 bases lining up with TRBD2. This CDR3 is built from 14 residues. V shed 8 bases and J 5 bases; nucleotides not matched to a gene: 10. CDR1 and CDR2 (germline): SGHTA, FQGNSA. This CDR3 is CASERREVRETQYF. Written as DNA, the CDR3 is TGTGCCAGCGAAAGGCGGGAGGTTCGGGAGACCCAGTACTTC.

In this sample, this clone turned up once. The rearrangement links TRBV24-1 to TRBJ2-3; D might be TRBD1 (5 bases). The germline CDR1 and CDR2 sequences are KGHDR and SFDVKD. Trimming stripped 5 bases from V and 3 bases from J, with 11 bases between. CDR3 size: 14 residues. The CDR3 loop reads CATSGVQGTDTQYF. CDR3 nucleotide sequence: TGTGCCACCAGTGGCGTCCAGGGTACAGATACGCAGTATTTT.

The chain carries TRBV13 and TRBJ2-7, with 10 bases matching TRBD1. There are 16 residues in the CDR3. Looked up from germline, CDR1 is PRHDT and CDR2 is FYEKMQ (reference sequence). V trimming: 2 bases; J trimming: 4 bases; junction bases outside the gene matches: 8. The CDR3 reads CASSLREGQGSYEQYF. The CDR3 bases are TGTGCCAGCAGCTTACGCGAGGGACAGGGGAGTTACGAGCAGTACTTC. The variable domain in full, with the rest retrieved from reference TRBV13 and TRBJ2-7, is AAGVIQSPRHLIKEKRETATLKCYPIPRHDTVYWYQQGPGQDPQFLISFYEKMQSDKGSIPDRFSAQQFSDYHSELNMSSLELGDSALYFCASSLREGQGSYEQYFGPGTRLTVT.

The CDR3 sequence: CSVEEGMIADTQYF. As DNA, the CDR3 is TGCAGCGTTGAGGAGGGGATGATCGCAGATACGCAGTATTTT. The V gene is TRBV29-1, the J gene TRBJ2-3; D is possibly TRBD2 (6 bases). Germline V CDR1 and CDR2: SQVTM, ANQGSEA. Trimming cost V 3 bases and J 4 bases, with 14 bases left between them. The CDR3 has 14 amino acids.

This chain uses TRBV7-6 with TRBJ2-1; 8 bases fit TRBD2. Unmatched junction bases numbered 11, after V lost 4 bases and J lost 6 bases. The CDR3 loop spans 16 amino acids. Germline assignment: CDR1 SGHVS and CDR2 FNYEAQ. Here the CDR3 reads CASSSRVGSGTNEQFF. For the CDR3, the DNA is TGTGCCAGCAGCTCTCGAGTTGGTAGCGGGACCAATGAGCAGTTCTTC.

CDR3 in amino acids: CASSPHQGADEKLFF. The CDR3 region has the DNA TGTGCCAGCAGTCCCCACCAGGGTGCGGATGAAAAACTGTTTTTT. V usage is TRBV6-2 or TRBV6-3 and J usage is TRBJ1-4; tentative D call: TRBD1 (5 bases). The CDR3 totals 15 residues. CDR1 and CDR2 (germline): MNHEY, SVGEGT. V was clipped by 5 bases and J by 6 bases, with 16 bases between them.

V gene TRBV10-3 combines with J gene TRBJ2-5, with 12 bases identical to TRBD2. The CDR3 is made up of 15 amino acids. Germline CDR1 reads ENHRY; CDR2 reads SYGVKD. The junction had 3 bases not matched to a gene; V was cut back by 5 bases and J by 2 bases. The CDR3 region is CAISKLAGGQETQYF. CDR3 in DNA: TGTGCCATCAGTAAACTAGCGGGAGGTCAAGAGACCCAGTACTTC.

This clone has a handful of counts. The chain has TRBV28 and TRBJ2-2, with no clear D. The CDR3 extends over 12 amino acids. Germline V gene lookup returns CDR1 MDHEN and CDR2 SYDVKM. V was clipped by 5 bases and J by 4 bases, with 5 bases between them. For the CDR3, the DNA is TGTGCCAGCAGTCGACTCACCGGGGAGCTGTTTTTT. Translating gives CASSRLTGELFF.

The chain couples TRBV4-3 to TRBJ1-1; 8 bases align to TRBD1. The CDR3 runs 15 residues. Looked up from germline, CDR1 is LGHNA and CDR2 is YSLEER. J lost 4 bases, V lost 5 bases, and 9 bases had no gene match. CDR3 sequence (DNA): TGCGCCAGCAGCGTGGGGACAGGATGGCGCACTGAAGCTTTCTTT. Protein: CASSVGTGWRTEAFF.

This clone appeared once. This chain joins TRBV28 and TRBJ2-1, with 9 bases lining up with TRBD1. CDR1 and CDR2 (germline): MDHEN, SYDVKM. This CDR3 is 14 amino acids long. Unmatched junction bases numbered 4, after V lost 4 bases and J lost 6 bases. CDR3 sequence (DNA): TGTGCCAGCAGTTGGACAGGGGTGGTCAATGAGCAGTTCTTC. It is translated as CASSWTGVVNEQFF.

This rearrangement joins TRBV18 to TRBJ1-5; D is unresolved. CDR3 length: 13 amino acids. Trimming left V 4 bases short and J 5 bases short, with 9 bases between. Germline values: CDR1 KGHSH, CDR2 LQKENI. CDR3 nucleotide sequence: TGTGCCAGCTCACTTCTAGACGATCAGCCCCAGCATTTT. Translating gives CASSLLDDQPQHF.

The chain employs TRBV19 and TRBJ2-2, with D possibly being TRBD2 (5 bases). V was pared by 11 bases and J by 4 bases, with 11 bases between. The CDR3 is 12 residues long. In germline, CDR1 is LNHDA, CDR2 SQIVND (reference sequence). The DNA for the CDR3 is TGTGCCGGTCTAGCAACCACCGGGGAGCTGTTTTTT. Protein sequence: CAGLATTGELFF. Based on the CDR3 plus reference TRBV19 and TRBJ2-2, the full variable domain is DGGITQSPKYLFRKEGQNVTLSCEQNLNHDAMYWYRQDPGQGLRLIYYSQIVNDFQKGDIAEGYSVSREKKESFPLTVTSAQKNPTAFYLCAGLATTGELFFGEGSRLTVL.

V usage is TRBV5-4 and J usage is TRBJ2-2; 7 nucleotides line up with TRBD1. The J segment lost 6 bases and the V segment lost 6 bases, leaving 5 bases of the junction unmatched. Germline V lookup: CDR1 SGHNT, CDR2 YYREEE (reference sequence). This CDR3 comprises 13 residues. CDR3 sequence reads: CASKGQRSGELFF. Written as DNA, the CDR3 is TGTGCCAGCAAGGGACAGAGGTCCGGGGAGCTGTTTTTT.

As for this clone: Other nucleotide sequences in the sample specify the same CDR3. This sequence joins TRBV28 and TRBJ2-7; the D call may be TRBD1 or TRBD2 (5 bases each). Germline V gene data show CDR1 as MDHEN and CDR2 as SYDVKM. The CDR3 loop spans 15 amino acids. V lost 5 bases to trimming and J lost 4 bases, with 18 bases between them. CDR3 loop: CASSPLTGRPYEQYF. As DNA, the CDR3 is TGTGCCAGCAGTCCATTGACGGGACGCCCGTACGAGCAGTACTTC.